The clone carrying this TCR beta chain occurred once. It was with random hexamers that roughly 0.5 to 1 ug RNA was reverse transcribed. The TCR beta CDR3 was amplified by immunoSEQ multiplex PCR across 54 Vbeta, 13 Jbeta. TCRdb re-derived calls from the immunoSEQ multiplex PCR reads in MiXCR, one entry per CDR3 protein. The repertoire consists of about 83,000 distinct CDR3 sequences, with approximately 96% occurring once and the leading ten covering approximately 0.42%. CD8+ and CD4+ T cells were negatively isolated; TEMRA cells were FACS-enriched. Germline V lookup: CDR1 MNHNS, CDR2 SASEGT. The CDR3 contains 16 residues. V lost 6 bases, J lost 3 bases, and 20 bases lay in between. The record originates from a study of CD8 T cells in Susac syndrome. Study overall: Intravenous immunoglobulin alone or corticosteroids were being given to patients with Susac syndrome at blood draw, unless they were therapy-naive.

Sequenced material: CD8+ T cells from PBMCs. The sequence was collected from a human donor with Susac syndrome. This sequence joins TRBV6-1 and TRBJ1-1; tentative D call: TRBD1 (5 bases). The CDR3 nucleotides are TGTGCCAGCAGAACTTCCGAAGGGGCCGAGGACACTGAAGCTTTCTTT. Its translation: CASRTSEGAEDTEAFF.